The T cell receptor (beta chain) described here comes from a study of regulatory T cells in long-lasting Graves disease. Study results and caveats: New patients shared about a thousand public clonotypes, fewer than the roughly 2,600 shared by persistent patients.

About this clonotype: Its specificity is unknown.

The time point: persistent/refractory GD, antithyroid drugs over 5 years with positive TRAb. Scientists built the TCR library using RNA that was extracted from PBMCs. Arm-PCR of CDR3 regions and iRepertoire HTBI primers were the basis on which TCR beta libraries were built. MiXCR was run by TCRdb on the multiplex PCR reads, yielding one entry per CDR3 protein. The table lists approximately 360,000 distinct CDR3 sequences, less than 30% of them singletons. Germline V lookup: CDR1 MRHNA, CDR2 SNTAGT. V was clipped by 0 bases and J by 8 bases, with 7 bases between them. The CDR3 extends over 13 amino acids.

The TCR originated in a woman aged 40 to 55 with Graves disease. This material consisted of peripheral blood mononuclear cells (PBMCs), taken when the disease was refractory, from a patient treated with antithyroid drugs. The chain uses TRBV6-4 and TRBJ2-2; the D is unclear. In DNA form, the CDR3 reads TGTGCCAGCAGTGACTCGATTCAAGGGGAGCTGTTTTTT. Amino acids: CASSDSIQGELFF.